These 21 T cell receptor beta chains were all obtained from the same sample, sequenced in a study of cytomegalovirus exposure and HLA in healthy donors (TCRdb year 2017). Libraries came from the immunoSEQ multiplex PCR assay. The multiplex PCR relied on a mix of 60 forward primers for TCR Vbeta segments and 13 reverse primers for TCR Jbeta segments. TCRdb carries this immuneACCESS record with in-frame sequences only. Its versions omit some clonotypes, under half of them owing to an unresolved V gene in the studies checked, with the rest unexplained. The sample has some 150,000 clones on record, over 60% of them singletons. The top ten constitute more than 2.5% of the sample. Sequenced input: PBMCs. The receptors here all came from a woman in her 30s in good health and CMV-seronegative.

The gene calls are TRBV9 and TRBJ2-5; 11 bases map to TRBD2. After removal of 3 bases from V and 4 bases from J, the junction contained 8 bases not matched to a gene. Germline-derived CDR1 and CDR2 are SGDLS and YYNGEE. The CDR3 runs to 16 residues. The CDR3 region is CASSALAGGPGETQYF. The DNA for the CDR3 is TGTGCCAGCAGCGCTCTAGCGGGGGGCCCGGGAGAGACCCAGTACTTC.

This chain uses TRBV5-1 with TRBJ2-3, with 8 bases aligning to TRBD1. Per germline, CDR1 SGHRS and CDR2 YFSETQ. The CDR3 length is 16 residues. The V and J ends lost 3 bases and 5 bases, in that order; junction bases with no gene match: 11. DNA for the CDR3: TGCGCCAGCAGCTCCTACTCGACAGGGGAAGGAGATACGCAGTATTTT. Amino acid sequence: CASSSYSTGEGDTQYF.

The genes are TRBV6-1 and TRBJ1-5; D remains ambiguous. Deletions cut 2 bases from V and 4 bases from J, with 12 bases between. Germline CDR1 reads MNHNS; CDR2 reads SASEGT. CDR3 length equals 15 residues. The CDR3 bases are TGTGCCAGCAGTGAAATGGCGGGAGCAAATCAGCCCCAGCATTTT. Amino acids: CASSEMAGANQPQHF.

This clone was counted between two and nine times. The chain has TRBV6-1 and TRBJ1-2; tentatively, D is TRBD1 (6 bases). The CDR3 sequence is 13 residues long. V was pared by 0 bases and J by 5 bases, with 7 bases between. Germline V gives CDR1 MNHNS, CDR2 SASEGT. The CDR3: CASSEADSYGYTF. CDR3 in DNA: TGTGCCAGCAGTGAAGCGGACAGTTATGGCTACACCTTC.

This clone was observed a handful of times. The chain combines TRBV11-2 with TRBJ2-2; 8 bases are shared with TRBD1. The CDR3 consists of 16 residues. The germline gives CDR1 SGHAT, CDR2 FQNNGV. Germline trimming cut 4 bases from V and 5 bases from J; bases unmatched to any gene: 9. The CDR3 sequence: CASSSLRTGRTGELFF. CDR3 nucleotides: TGTGCCAGCAGCTCACTTCGGACAGGGCGGACCGGGGAGCTGTTTTTT. The full variable domain, its missing parts supplied by reference TRBV11-2 and TRBJ2-2, is EAGVAQSPRYKIIEKRQSVAFWCNPISGHATLYWYQQILGQGPKLLIQFQNNGVVDDSQLPKDRFSAERLKGVDSTLKIQPAKLEDSAVYLCASSSLRTGRTGELFFGEGSRLTVL.

The sample holds one count of this clone. The chain is built from TRBV10-3 and TRBJ2-3, with 8 bases aligning to TRBD1. Germline V gives CDR1 ENHRY, CDR2 SYGVKD. CDR3 length equals 16 residues. V lost 0 bases and J lost 5; bases outside the gene matches: 7. In DNA form, the CDR3 reads TGTGCCATCAGTGAGTCAGGCAGGGGGCTCGAAGATACGCAGTATTTT. This gives the protein CAISESGRGLEDTQYF.

The rearrangement links TRBV19 to TRBJ1-2; D unresolved. The germline CDR1 and CDR2 sequences are LNHDA and SQIVND (reference sequence). The CDR3 contains 12 residues. V lost 4 bases, J lost 13 bases, and 16 bases lay in between. CDR3 bases: TGTGCCAGTAGTACCTCTAGGCCCCCACTCACCTTC. Translating gives CASSTSRPPLTF.

The chain employs TRBV30 and TRBJ2-1; D unresolved. The CDR3 extends over 16 amino acids. The V and J ends lost 0 bases and 1 base respectively, with 13 bases between them. Germline loops: CDR1 GTSNPN, CDR2 SVGIG (reference sequence). The CDR3 region has the DNA TGTGCCTGGAGTGTACCAGGATATGGGTCCTACAATGAGCAGTTCTTC. Amino acid sequence: CAWSVPGYGSYNEQFF.

The table lists this clone with a few counts. The V call is TRBV7-2, the J call TRBJ1-5, with a weak D call TRBD1 (5 bases). The CDR3 consists of 15 residues. Germline lookup yields CDR1 SGHTA and CDR2 FQGNSA. Trimming shortened V by 0 bases and J by 7 bases, and 13 bases separated the two germline ends. This CDR3 reads CASSLALGAGQPQHF. CDR3 coding DNA: TGTGCCAGCAGCTTAGCGCTAGGGGCGGGGCAGCCCCAGCATTTT.

The chain carries TRBV6-1 and TRBJ1-2; no clear D gene. The germline V gene has CDR1 MNHNS and CDR2 SASEGT. CDR3 length: 14 residues. Trimming left V 1 base short and J 6 bases short, with 12 bases between. The CDR3 region is CASSEGNSLNGYTF. The CDR3 nucleotides read TGTGCCAGCAGTGAAGGCAACAGCTTGAATGGCTACACCTTC.

The chain uses TRBV2 and TRBJ1-5; D remains unclear. This CDR3 is 12 amino acids long. V was pared by 1 base and J by 9 bases, with 7 bases between. From germline, CDR1 is SNHLY and CDR2 FYNNEI. CDR3 protein: CASSEGRRPQHF. CDR3 DNA: TGTGCCAGCAGTGAAGGGCGGCGGCCCCAGCATTTT.

The chain joins TRBV28 to TRBJ1-4; D unresolved. Germline assignment: CDR1 MDHEN and CDR2 SYDVKM. The V and J ends lost 6 bases and 4 bases respectively, with 12 bases between them. This CDR3 has 14 residues. The CDR3 loop reads CASSRLNSNEKLFF. CDR3 DNA sequence: TGTGCCAGCAGCCGCCTAAACAGTAATGAAAAACTGTTTTTT. Variable domain in full (rest from reference TRBV28 and TRBJ1-4): DVKVTQSSRYLVKRTGEKVFLECVQDMDHENMFWYRQDPGLGLRLIYFSYDVKMKEKGDIPEGYSVSREKKERFSLILESASTNQTSMYLCASSRLNSNEKLFFGSGTQLSVL.

The rearrangement links TRBV5-6 to TRBJ2-7, with 7 bases fitting TRBD1. Trimming at V came to 3 bases and at J to 4 bases, leaving 7 bases not matched to a gene. CDR1 and CDR2 from the germline V gene are SGHDT and YYEEEE. The CDR3 totals 14 residues. In nucleotides, the CDR3 is TGTGCCAGCAGCTCTCGACAGGGACCTTACGAGCAGTACTTC. Amino acid sequence: CASSSRQGPYEQYF. Together with reference TRBV5-6 and TRBJ2-7, the CDR3 gives the full variable domain: DAGVTQSPTHLIKTRGQQVTLRCSPKSGHDTVSWYQQALGQGPQFIFQYYEEEERQRGNFPDRFSGHQFPNYSSELNVNALLLGDSALYLCASSSRQGPYEQYFGPGTRLTVT.

The rearrangement links TRBV14 to TRBJ1-1, with D hard to call. The CDR3 runs 14 residues. Germline CDR1 is SGHDN and CDR2 is FVKESK. V gave up 2 bases and J gave up 1 base, with 8 bases separating them. Written as DNA, the CDR3 is TGTGCCAGCAGCCAACTTGCGGGGAACACTGAAGCTTTCTTT. Amino acids: CASSQLAGNTEAFF. The whole variable domain, filled in from reference TRBV14 and TRBJ1-1, reads EAGVTQFPSHSVIEKGQTVTLRCDPISGHDNLYWYRRVMGKEIKFLLHFVKESKQDESGMPNNRFLAERTGGTYSTLKVQPAELEDSGVYFCASSQLAGNTEAFFGQGTRLTVV.

The chain carries TRBV28 and TRBJ1-6; 9 bases fit TRBD1. This CDR3 has 15 residues. Per germline, CDR1 MDHEN and CDR2 SYDVKM. Trimming cost V 8 bases and J 5 bases; bases outside gene matches: 7. CDR3 in DNA: TGTGCCAGCGTTACACAGGGGGCCGATAATTCACCCCTCCACTTT. This gives the protein CASVTQGADNSPLHF.

V and J are TRBV7-2 and TRBJ2-3; possibly TRBD1 for D (5 bases). Germline CDR1 SGHTA, CDR2 FQGNSA. V was clipped by 2 bases and J by 6 bases, with 12 bases between them. The CDR3 totals 14 residues. For the CDR3, the DNA is TGTGCCAGCAGCTTACAAGGGGCAAGGGATACGCAGTATTTT. As protein: CASSLQGARDTQYF.

The CDR3 loop reads CASSEYMRTFYEQYF. The CDR3 DNA follows: TGTGCCAGCAGTGAATACATGCGGACTTTCTACGAGCAGTACTTC. J is TRBJ2-7 and V is TRBV25-1; D is perhaps TRBD2 (5 bases). The germline CDR1 and CDR2 sequences are MGHDK and SYGVNS. Trimming took 0 bases from V and 3 from J, leaving 12 bases between them. This CDR3 contains 15 residues.

This clone was counted a few times. This chain links TRBV7-9 with TRBJ1-4; TRBD1 is a possible D gene (6 bases). V gave up 1 base and J gave up 0 bases, with 6 bases separating them. The CDR3 extends over 15 amino acids. Germline-derived CDR1 and CDR2 are SEHNR and FQNEAQ (reference sequence). CDR3 residues: CASSLGQATNEKLFF. CDR3 nucleotides: TGTGCCAGCAGCTTAGGACAGGCAACTAATGAAAAACTGTTTTTT.

The sample holds a few counts of this clone. V is TRBV4-2 and J is TRBJ2-3, with 10 nucleotides matching TRBD1. CDR1 is LGHNA and CDR2 is YNFKEQ in the germline V gene. This CDR3 has 16 amino acids. Germline trimming cut 6 bases from V and 5 bases from J; bases unmatched to any gene: 11. This CDR3 reads CASRTWDRGNVDTQYF. CDR3 in DNA: TGTGCCAGCAGGACCTGGGACAGGGGAAACGTAGATACGCAGTATTTT.

This chain links TRBV2 with TRBJ1-4; D is undetermined. Germline lookup yields CDR1 SNHLY and CDR2 FYNNEI. The CDR3 extends over 13 amino acids. V lost 10 bases to trimming and J lost 7 bases, with 16 bases between them. This CDR3 reads CAIILEEVEKLFF. The CDR3 bases are TGTGCCATCATCCTCGAGGAGGTTGAAAAACTGTTTTTT.

The gene calls are TRBV7-2 and TRBJ2-5; 9 nucleotides line up with TRBD2. Germline CDR1 SGHTA, CDR2 FQGNSA. Trimming at V came to 5 bases and at J to 4 bases, leaving 14 bases not matched to a gene. This CDR3 comprises 17 residues. Written as DNA, the CDR3 is TGTGCCAGCAGCCAGCAGGGCGGGGGGGCCGGTGGAGAGACCCAGTACTTC. It encodes CASSQQGGGAGGETQYF.